The 10 T cell receptor beta chains reported below all come from one sample, sequenced in a study of cytomegalovirus exposure and HLA in healthy donors. The PCR ran on 60 Vbeta and 13 Jbeta primers. Measured with immunoSEQ multiplex PCR; TCRdb has only the in-frame clones, and not every one. This sample has some 270,000 clones, with over 90% found just once. Sample: PBMCs. Receptors originate from a girl aged 2-10 years in good health and CMV-seronegative.

The chain couples TRBV5-1 to TRBJ2-1; 12 bases are shared with TRBD2. The germline V gene encodes CDR1 SGHRS and CDR2 YFSETQ. The CDR3 is 14 amino acids. Losses at the gene ends were 7 bases for V and 6 bases for J; bases not matched to a gene: 5. CDR3 nucleotide sequence: TGCGCCAGCCGACTAGCGGGAGACCTCAATGAGCAGTTCTTC. Protein product: CASRLAGDLNEQFF.

The chain is built from TRBV4-2 and TRBJ2-7; the match to TRBD2 covers 10 bases. The CDR3 is 14 amino acids. J lost 3 bases, V lost 4 bases, and 3 bases had no gene match. Germline V lookup: CDR1 LGHNA, CDR2 YNFKEQ. CDR3 DNA sequence: TGTGCCAGCAGCCCTAGCGGGAGTCACTACGAGCAGTACTTC. Translated, it gives CASSPSGSHYEQYF.

The chain uses TRBV21-1 and TRBJ1-5. TRBV21-1 constitutes a pseudogene. The CDR3 totals 20 residues. In DNA form, the CDR3 reads TGTGCCAGCAGCCTTCCGGGAAGAGGCGAGAAGTTGGGTGGCAATCAGCCCCAGCATTTT. Amino acids: CASSLPGRGEKLGGNQPQHF.

V usage is TRBV29-1 and J usage is TRBJ2-1, with D possibly matching TRBD2 (6 bases). Trimming took 5 bases from V and 9 from J, leaving 17 bases between them. Germline V gives CDR1 SQVTM, CDR2 ANQGSEA. CDR3 length equals 13 residues. CDR3 protein: CSVSDGSFIEQFF. The CDR3 region has the DNA TGCAGCGTTTCGGACGGGAGCTTCATTGAGCAGTTCTTC.

The V and J genes are TRBV19 and TRBJ2-7; tentatively, D is TRBD2 (6 bases). Germline CDR1 reads LNHDA; CDR2 reads SQIVND (reference sequence). The CDR3 extends over 15 amino acids. V lost 2 bases to trimming and J lost 3 bases, with 14 bases between them. The CDR3 DNA reads TGTGCCAGTAGTATATACGGGAGCGAGCTCTACGAGCAGTACTTC. The encoded protein is CASSIYGSELYEQYF.

About this clone itself: The identical CDR3 is also encoded by other nucleotide sequences in the sample. The V gene is TRBV5-6, the J gene TRBJ2-7; D unclear. The length of the CDR3 is 12 residues. The V end lost 0 bases, the J end lost 3 bases, and 4 bases lay between the germline ends. Germline-derived CDR1 and CDR2 are SGHDT and YYEEEE. The CDR3 nucleotides read TGTGCCAGCAGCTTGGGTCGCTACGAGCAGTACTTC. Its protein is CASSLGRYEQYF.

This rearrangement joins TRBV5-5 to TRBJ1-4; 7 bases map to TRBD1. There are 14 residues in the CDR3. V was clipped by 0 bases and J by 8 bases; unmatched bases: 4. The V gene's germline CDR1 is SGHKS and CDR2 YYEKEE (reference sequence). The DNA for the CDR3 is TGTGCCAGCAGCTTGGGACAGGGTGGCGAAAAACTGTTTTTT. Translating gives CASSLGQGGEKLFF.

This sequence joins TRBV27 and TRBJ2-1; TRBD2 aligns across 9 bases. Germline trimming cut 5 bases from V and 3 bases from J; bases unmatched to any gene: 5. CDR3 size: 15 residues. Germline loops: CDR1 MNHEY, CDR2 SMNVEV (reference sequence). CDR3 in DNA: TGTGCCAGCAGTCCAGTAGCGGGGGTCTACAATGAGCAGTTCTTC. This sequence encodes CASSPVAGVYNEQFF.

This clone has a handful of counts. The rearrangement joins TRBV5-4 to TRBJ1-4; tentatively, D is TRBD1 (5 bases). The V end was cut by 2 bases, the J end by 7 bases, with 12 bases between. The CDR3 runs 14 residues. The germline gives CDR1 SGHNT, CDR2 YYREEE (reference sequence). CDR3 sequence: CASSFLQGGEKLFF. In DNA form, the CDR3 reads TGTGCCAGCAGCTTTCTCCAGGGCGGTGAAAAACTGTTTTTT.

This clone showed up just a few times. V usage is TRBV15 and J usage is TRBJ1-2, with a tentative D call TRBD1 (6 bases). The CDR3 loop spans 13 amino acids. Germline V lookup: CDR1 LNHNV, CDR2 YYDKDF (reference sequence). Trimming took off 5 bases at V and 4 bases at J, with 11 bases between the two ends. The CDR3 is CATSWKTGYGYTF. CDR3 nucleotides: TGTGCCACCAGCTGGAAGACAGGCTATGGCTACACCTTC.